Shown below are 21 T cell receptor beta chains from a single sample sequenced in a study of OX40 agonist ivuxolimab in advanced cancers. Some clones are missing from TCRdb's copy, which holds only in-frame ones; the method was immunoSEQ multiplex PCR. The data hold roughly 56,000 clones, with about 86% observed a single time. The source material was CD4+ or CD8+ T cells sorted from blood, sampled in a trial of the OX40 agonist ivuxolimab. The receptors come from an adult with an advanced solid tumor such as melanoma, head and neck, liver or kidney cancer.

The gene calls are TRBV5-4 and TRBJ2-2; the D is unclear. Trimming left V 0 bases short and J 4 bases short, with 10 bases between. The CDR3 is made up of 15 amino acids. Per the germline V gene, CDR1 is SGHNT and CDR2 is YYREEE (reference sequence). This chain's CDR3 is CASSLVNSATGELFF. CDR3 bases: TGTGCCAGCAGCTTGGTGAACAGCGCCACCGGGGAGCTGTTTTTT.

This chain uses TRBV18 with TRBJ1-1; D remains unclear. CDR3 size: 12 residues. CDR1 is KGHSH and CDR2 is LQKENI in the germline V gene. Trimming pared 5 bases from V and 2 bases from J, leaving 6 bases between. CDR3 DNA sequence: TGTGCCAGCTCAAAACAAAACACTGAAGCTTTCTTT. Translating gives CASSKQNTEAFF.

In its sample, this clone was seen once. The V call is TRBV10-3, the J call TRBJ2-3; D is perhaps TRBD2 (5 bases). With 4 bases removed from V and 3 bases from J, the gap between germline ends came to 14 bases. Per the germline V gene, CDR1 is ENHRY and CDR2 is SYGVKD. The CDR3 is made up of 15 amino acids. The chain's CDR3 is CAISGSGIGTDTQYF. The CDR3 region has the DNA TGTGCCATCAGTGGGTCGGGGATTGGAACAGATACGCAGTATTTT.

This clone was found once. The genes are TRBV5-1 and TRBJ2-1; D remains ambiguous. The CDR3 length is 14 residues. In germline, CDR1 is SGHRS, CDR2 YFSETQ. Deletions cut 3 bases from V and 3 bases from J, with 10 bases between. As DNA, the CDR3 is TGCGCCAGCAGCTACCTGACGGACTACAATGAGCAGTTCTTC. This encodes CASSYLTDYNEQFF.

This clone has only a few counts. This rearrangement joins TRBV7-2 to TRBJ2-5; D gene uncertain. Germline V CDR1 and CDR2: SGHTA, FQGNSA. This CDR3 contains 11 residues. Trimming left V 2 bases short and J 5 bases short, with 3 bases between. The chain's CDR3 is CASSLWETQYF. Here the CDR3 DNA reads TGTGCCAGCAGCTTATGGGAGACCCAGTACTTC.

V usage is TRBV10-3 and J usage is TRBJ1-6; 9 positions match TRBD1. The CDR3 runs 15 residues. CDR1 and CDR2 (germline): ENHRY, SYGVKD. V lost 6 bases and J lost 6; bases outside the gene matches: 6. This CDR3 is CAISGTGYSNSPLHF. CDR3 nucleotides: TGTGCCATCAGCGGGACAGGGTACAGTAATTCACCCCTCCACTTT.

The J gene is TRBJ1-3, the V gene TRBV28; a weak D match, TRBD1 (6 bases). The germline V gene encodes CDR1 MDHEN and CDR2 SYDVKM. V was cut by 4 bases and J by 0 bases, with 13 bases left in between. The CDR3 spans 16 residues. The CDR3 bases are TGTGCCAGCAGTTCGCCGGACAGATTCTCTGGAAACACCATATATTTT. Protein product: CASSSPDRFSGNTIYF.

Here the CDR3 reads CASSRTGGKHEQYF. DNA for the CDR3: TGTGCCAGTAGTAGGACAGGGGGCAAACACGAGCAGTACTTC. This chain connects TRBV19 to TRBJ2-7; 11 positions match TRBD1. Per germline, CDR1 LNHDA and CDR2 SQIVND (reference sequence). The CDR3 totals 14 residues. V shed 4 bases, J shed 5 bases, and the junction held 4 bases outside the gene matches.

This clone was seen only a few times. The rearrangement links TRBV2 to TRBJ1-6, with 7 bases aligning to TRBD1. From germline, CDR1 is SNHLY and CDR2 FYNNEI. The CDR3 is made up of 15 amino acids. The J segment lost 6 bases and the V segment lost 6 bases, leaving 8 bases of the junction unmatched. CDR3: CASRRSDRVNSPLHF. CDR3 bases: TGTGCCAGCAGAAGATCCGACAGGGTTAATTCACCCCTCCACTTT.

This chain uses TRBV4-2 with TRBJ2-1; TRBD2 aligns across 14 bases. The CDR3 extends over 15 amino acids. Germline-derived CDR1 and CDR2 are LGHNA and YNFKEQ. V shed 3 bases, J shed 7 bases, and the junction held 2 bases outside the gene matches. CDR3 loop: CASSQTSGGANEQFF. As DNA, the CDR3 is TGTGCCAGCAGCCAGACTAGCGGGGGGGCTAATGAGCAGTTCTTC.

This chain uses TRBV30 with TRBJ1-1; TRBD1 might be the D (6 bases). From germline, CDR1 is GTSNPN and CDR2 SVGIG (reference sequence). Deletions cut 6 bases from V and 7 bases from J, with 18 bases between. The CDR3 sequence is 13 residues long. The CDR3 reads CACSEGGWGEAFF. The CDR3 DNA reads TGTGCCTGCTCCGAAGGGGGGTGGGGTGAAGCTTTCTTT. Complete variable domain (other parts from reference TRBV30 and TRBJ1-1): SQTIHQWPATLVQPVGSPLSLECTVEGTSNPNLYWYRQAAGRGLQLLFYSVGIGQISSEVPQNLSASRPQDRQFILSSKKLLLSDSGFYLCACSEGGWGEAFFGQGTRLTVV.

V usage is TRBV10-3 and J usage is TRBJ1-3; maybe TRBD1 (5 bases). Germline lookup yields CDR1 ENHRY and CDR2 SYGVKD. The ends were cut back, 4 bases at V and 0 bases at J, with 10 bases in the middle. The CDR3 extends over 15 amino acids. The CDR3 is CAISGGGGSGNTIYF. DNA of the CDR3: TGTGCCATCAGTGGCGGGGGAGGCTCTGGAAACACCATATATTTT.

The chain links TRBV11-2 to TRBJ1-5; no definite D call. This CDR3 has 12 residues. Germline assignment: CDR1 SGHAT and CDR2 FQNNGV. V dropped 1 base and J dropped 11 bases, with 9 bases sitting between them. This CDR3 is CASSLVAGTQHF. Here the CDR3 DNA reads TGTGCCAGCAGCTTAGTGGCGGGGACCCAGCATTTT.

The chain joins TRBV28 to TRBJ2-7, with TRBD1 as a possible D gene (5 bases). Germline values: CDR1 MDHEN, CDR2 SYDVKM. The CDR3 loop spans 15 amino acids. V lost 3 bases, J lost 0 bases, and 12 bases lay in between. CDR3 bases: TGTGCCAGCAGTTTTGGAGACAGCCGCTCCTACGAGCAGTACTTC. This translates into CASSFGDSRSYEQYF.

The CDR3 spells CASSQEPPPTDSNSPLHF. CDR3 DNA: TGCGCCAGCAGCCAAGAACCCCCCCCAACGGACAGCAATTCACCCCTCCACTTT. The rearrangement joins TRBV4-1 to TRBJ1-6, with D perhaps TRBD1 (6 bases). Germline CDR1 is MGHRA and CDR2 is YSYEKL. Trimming took 0 bases from V and 7 from J, leaving 19 bases between them. The CDR3 length is 18 residues.

The chain carries TRBV10-3 and TRBJ2-1, with a tentative D call TRBD2 (6 bases). The CDR3 has 19 residues. Trimming shortened V by 4 bases and J by 0 bases, and 22 bases separated the two germline ends. Germline-derived CDR1 and CDR2 are ENHRY and SYGVKD. CDR3 in DNA: TGTGCCATCAGTGCCTCCGGGACTCCGGATAGAGACTCCTACAATGAGCAGTTCTTC. This codes for CAISASGTPDRDSYNEQFF.

The J gene is TRBJ2-1, the V gene TRBV29-1; D possibly corresponds to TRBD2 (5 bases). Germline assignment: CDR1 SQVTM and CDR2 ANQGSEA. V lost 4 bases, J lost 5 bases, and 12 bases lay in between. The CDR3 has 13 amino acids. CDR3 sequence: CSVGHRGNNEQFF. DNA of the CDR3: TGCAGCGTTGGACACCGAGGGAACAATGAGCAGTTCTTC.

The chain links TRBV5-5 to TRBJ2-7; TRBD1 might be the D (6 bases). CDR1 is SGHKS, CDR2 YYEKEE, per germline (reference sequence). V dropped 5 bases and J dropped 1 base, with 16 bases sitting between them. The CDR3 totals 15 residues. CDR3 region: CASSGSGTRSYEQYF. CDR3 nucleotides: TGTGCCAGCAGTGGTTCCGGGACAAGATCCTACGAGCAGTACTTC.

Only one count was recorded for this clone. This chain connects TRBV28 to TRBJ2-7, with 8 nucleotides matching TRBD2. The V and J ends lost 6 bases and 12 bases, in that order; junction bases with no gene match: 7. Germline loops: CDR1 MDHEN, CDR2 SYDVKM. The CDR3 covers 11 residues. Here the CDR3 DNA reads TGTGCCAGCAGATCCGAGCGGGGGCGGTACTTC. It codes for CASRSERGRYF.

The chain carries TRBV19 and TRBJ1-4; D is possibly TRBD1 (6 bases). The germline CDR1 and CDR2 sequences are LNHDA and SQIVND (reference sequence). The CDR3 loop spans 17 amino acids. With 1 base removed from V and 0 bases from J, the gap between germline ends came to 12 bases. The CDR3 nucleotides are TGTGCCAGTAGTATAGGTCAGGGGAGAACAACTAATGAAAAACTGTTTTTT. Translated: CASSIGQGRTTNEKLFF.

This chain links TRBV5-1 with TRBJ2-3, with 16 bases matching TRBD2. The CDR3 length is 19 residues. Germline-derived CDR1 and CDR2 are SGHRS and YFSETQ. The V and J ends lost 2 bases and 2 bases, in that order; junction bases with no gene match: 8. CDR3 residues: CASSFQGLAGGVNTDTQYF. The CDR3, as DNA: TGCGCCAGCAGCTTCCAGGGACTAGCGGGAGGGGTTAACACAGATACGCAGTATTTT.